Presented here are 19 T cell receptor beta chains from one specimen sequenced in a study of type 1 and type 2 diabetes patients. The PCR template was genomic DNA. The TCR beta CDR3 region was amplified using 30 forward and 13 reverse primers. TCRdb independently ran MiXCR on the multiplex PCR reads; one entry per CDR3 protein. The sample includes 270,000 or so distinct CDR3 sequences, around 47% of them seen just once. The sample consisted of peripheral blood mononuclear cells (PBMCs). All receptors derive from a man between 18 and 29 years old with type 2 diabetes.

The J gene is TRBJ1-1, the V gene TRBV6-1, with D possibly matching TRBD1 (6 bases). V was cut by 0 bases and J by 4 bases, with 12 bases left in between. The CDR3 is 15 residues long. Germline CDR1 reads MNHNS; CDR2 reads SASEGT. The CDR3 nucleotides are TGTGCCAGCAGTGAAGCGCATCAGGGGACCACTGAAGCTTTCTTT. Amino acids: CASSEAHQGTTEAFF.

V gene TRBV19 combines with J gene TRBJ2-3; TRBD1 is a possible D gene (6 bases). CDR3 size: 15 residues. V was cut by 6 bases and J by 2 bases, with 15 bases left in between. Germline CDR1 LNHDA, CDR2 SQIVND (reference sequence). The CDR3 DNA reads TGTGCCAGTAGCCAAGGGGACATTAACACAGATACGCAGTATTTT. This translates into CASSQGDINTDTQYF.

The CDR3 DNA sequence: TGCGCCAGCACCCTCTGGACAGGGTACCGCAATGAGCAGTTCTTC. This translates into CASTLWTGYRNEQFF. The chain employs TRBV5-1 and TRBJ2-1, with 8 bases fitting TRBD1. V lost 6 bases to trimming and J lost 6 bases; unmatched junction nucleotides: 11. The CDR3 runs 15 residues. Germline-derived CDR1 and CDR2 are SGHRS and YFSETQ.

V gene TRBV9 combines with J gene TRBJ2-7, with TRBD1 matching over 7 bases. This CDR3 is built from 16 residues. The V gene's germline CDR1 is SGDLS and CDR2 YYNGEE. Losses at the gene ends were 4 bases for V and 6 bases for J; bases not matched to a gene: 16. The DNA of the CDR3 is TGTGCCAGCAGCCCCGAGACAGGGCTCCCTGCTAGCGAGCAGTACTTC. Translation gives CASSPETGLPASEQYF.

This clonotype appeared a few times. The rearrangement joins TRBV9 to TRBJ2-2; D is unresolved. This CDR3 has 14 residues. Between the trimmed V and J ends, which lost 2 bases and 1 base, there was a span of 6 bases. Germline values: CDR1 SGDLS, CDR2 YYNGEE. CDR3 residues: CASSVGGNTGELFF. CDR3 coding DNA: TGTGCCAGCAGCGTTGGCGGGAACACCGGGGAGCTGTTTTTT.

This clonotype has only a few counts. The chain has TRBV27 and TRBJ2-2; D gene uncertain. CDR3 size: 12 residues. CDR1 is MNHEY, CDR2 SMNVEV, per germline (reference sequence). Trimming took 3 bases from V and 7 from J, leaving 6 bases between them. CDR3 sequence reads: CASSFLLGELFF. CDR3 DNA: TGTGCCAGCAGTTTCTTGCTCGGGGAGCTGTTTTTT.

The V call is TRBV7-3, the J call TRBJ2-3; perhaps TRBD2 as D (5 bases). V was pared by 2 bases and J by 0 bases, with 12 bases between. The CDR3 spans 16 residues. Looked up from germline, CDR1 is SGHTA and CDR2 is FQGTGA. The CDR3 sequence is CASSLVPGLSTDTQYF. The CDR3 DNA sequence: TGTGCCAGCAGCTTAGTTCCGGGGTTAAGCACAGATACGCAGTATTTT.

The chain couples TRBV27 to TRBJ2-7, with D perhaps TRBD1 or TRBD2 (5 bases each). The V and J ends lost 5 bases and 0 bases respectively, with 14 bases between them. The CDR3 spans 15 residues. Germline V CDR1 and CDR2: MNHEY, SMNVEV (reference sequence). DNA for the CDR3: TGTGCCAGCAGTGCACGGGACGCGAGCTCCTACGAGCAGTACTTC. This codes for CASSARDASSYEQYF.

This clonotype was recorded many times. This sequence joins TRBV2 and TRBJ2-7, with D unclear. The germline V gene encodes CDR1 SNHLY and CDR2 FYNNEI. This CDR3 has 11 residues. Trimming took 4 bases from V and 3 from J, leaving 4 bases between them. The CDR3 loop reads CASSGRYEQYF. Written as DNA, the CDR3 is TGTGCCAGCAGTGGGCGCTACGAGCAGTACTTC.

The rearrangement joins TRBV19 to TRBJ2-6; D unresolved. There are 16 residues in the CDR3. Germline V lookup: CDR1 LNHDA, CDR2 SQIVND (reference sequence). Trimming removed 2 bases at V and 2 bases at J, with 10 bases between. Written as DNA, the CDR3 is TGTGCCAGTAGTATACAGGTAACGGCTGGGGCCAACGTCCTGACTTTC. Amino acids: CASSIQVTAGANVLTF.

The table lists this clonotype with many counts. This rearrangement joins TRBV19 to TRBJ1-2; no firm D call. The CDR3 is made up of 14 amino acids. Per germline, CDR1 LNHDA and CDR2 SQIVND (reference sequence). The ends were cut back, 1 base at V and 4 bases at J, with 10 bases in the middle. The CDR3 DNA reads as TGTGCCAGTAGTATAGGGTCTGCTCTCTATGGCTACACCTTC. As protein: CASSIGSALYGYTF.

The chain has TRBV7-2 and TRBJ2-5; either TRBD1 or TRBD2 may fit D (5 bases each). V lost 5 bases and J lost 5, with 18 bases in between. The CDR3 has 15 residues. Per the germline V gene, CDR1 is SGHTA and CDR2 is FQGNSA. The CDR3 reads CASSPTLGAAETQYF. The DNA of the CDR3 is TGTGCCAGCAGCCCTACCCTCGGGGCGGCGGAGACCCAGTACTTC.

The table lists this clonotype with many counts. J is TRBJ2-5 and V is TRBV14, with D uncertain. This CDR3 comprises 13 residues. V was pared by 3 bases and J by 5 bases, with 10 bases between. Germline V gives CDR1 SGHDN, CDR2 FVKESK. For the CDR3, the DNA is TGTGCCAGCAGCCACTCTACCGAGGAGACCCAGTACTTC. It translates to CASSHSTEETQYF.

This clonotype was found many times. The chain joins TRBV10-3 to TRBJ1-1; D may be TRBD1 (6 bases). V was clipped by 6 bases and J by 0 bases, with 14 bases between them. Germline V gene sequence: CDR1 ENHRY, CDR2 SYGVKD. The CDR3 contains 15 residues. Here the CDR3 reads CAISLQTGLNTEAFF. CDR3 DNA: TGTGCCATCAGCCTACAGACAGGACTGAACACTGAAGCTTTCTTT.

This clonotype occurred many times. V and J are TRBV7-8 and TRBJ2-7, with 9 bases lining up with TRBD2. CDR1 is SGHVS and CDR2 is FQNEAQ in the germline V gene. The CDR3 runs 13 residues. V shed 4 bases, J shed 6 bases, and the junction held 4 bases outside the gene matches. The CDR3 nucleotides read TGTGCCAGCAGCTCGTCGACTAGCGGCGAGCAGTACTTC. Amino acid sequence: CASSSSTSGEQYF.

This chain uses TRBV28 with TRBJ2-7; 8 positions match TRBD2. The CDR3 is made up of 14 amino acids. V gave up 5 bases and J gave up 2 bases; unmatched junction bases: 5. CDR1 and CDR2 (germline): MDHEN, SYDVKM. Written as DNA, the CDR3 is TGTGCCAGCAGTGCTGGGCGGGGGGCCTACGAGCAGTACTTC. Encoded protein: CASSAGRGAYEQYF.

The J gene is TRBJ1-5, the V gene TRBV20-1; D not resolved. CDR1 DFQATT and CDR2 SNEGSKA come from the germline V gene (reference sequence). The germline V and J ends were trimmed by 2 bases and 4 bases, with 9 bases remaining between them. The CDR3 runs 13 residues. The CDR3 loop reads CSARRQVNQPQHF. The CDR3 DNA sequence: TGCAGTGCTAGACGGCAGGTAAATCAGCCCCAGCATTTT.

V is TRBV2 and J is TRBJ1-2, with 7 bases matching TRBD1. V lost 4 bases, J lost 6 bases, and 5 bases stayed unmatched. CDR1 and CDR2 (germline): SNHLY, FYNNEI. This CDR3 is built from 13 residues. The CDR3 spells CASSVRDRDGYTF. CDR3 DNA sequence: TGTGCCAGCAGTGTAAGGGACAGAGATGGCTACACCTTC.

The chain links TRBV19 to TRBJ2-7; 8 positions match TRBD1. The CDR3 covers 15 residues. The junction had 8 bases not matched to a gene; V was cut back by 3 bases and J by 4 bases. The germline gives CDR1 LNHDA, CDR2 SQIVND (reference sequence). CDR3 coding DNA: TGTGCCAGTAGTATCTCCGGACAGGGATTTTACGAGCAGTACTTC. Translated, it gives CASSISGQGFYEQYF.